This T cell receptor beta chain was retrieved from a study of blood T cell repertoires in COVID-19. Study-level background: Material from acute and convalescent COVID-19 was sourced from the United States, Italy and Spain. From T cells, B-cell-depleted T cells, or PBMCs came the material, which was cDNA or gDNA.

Trimming left V 6 bases short and J 5 bases short, with 17 bases between. Germline lookup yields CDR1 MNHEY and CDR2 SMNVEV (reference sequence). The CDR3 totals 15 residues. Per the authors' pipeline: Reference gene primer amplification gave nucleated cell count estimates. Assay used: immunoSEQ multiplex PCR; TCRdb lists only in-frame clones, some missing. V, J and clone size reflect that table, while D and trimming were determined from the DNA. The sample comprises over 300,000 clones, over 75% of which are singletons, and around 7.8% rests with the top ten. The chain uses TRBV27 and TRBJ1-5; D is possibly TRBD1 (5 bases). The sequenced sample consisted of peripheral blood. The sequence was collected from a human donor in a cohort sampled during active COVID-19. The CDR3: CASSPHGKGHQPQHF. CDR3 in DNA: TGTGCCAGCAGCCCCCATGGGAAGGGGCATCAGCCCCAGCATTTT.